Listed here are 2 T cell receptor beta chains from one sample, sequenced in a study of control samples from healthy donors and cancer patients. TCRdb keeps only in-frame clones here, not all; method: immunoSEQ multiplex PCR. The sample lists fewer than 150,000 clones, approximately 90% seen once, with approximately 8.6% in the top ten. What was sequenced was blood. The receptors originated from a man aged 18 to 29 in good health.

This clone is a singleton in its sample. The CDR3: CASSFRTDFTDEQFF. The CDR3 nucleotides read TGCGCCAGCAGCTTTAGGACTGATTTTACGGATGAGCAGTTCTTC. This chain uses TRBV5-1 with TRBJ2-1, with D possibly matching TRBD2 (5 bases). Looked up from germline, CDR1 is SGHRS and CDR2 is YFSETQ. This CDR3 is built from 15 residues. V lost 2 bases and J lost 8, with 17 bases in between. The complete variable domain, with remaining parts taken from reference TRBV5-1 and TRBJ2-1, reads KAGVTQTPRYLIKTRGQQVTLSCSPISGHRSVSWYQQTPGQGLQFLFEYFSETQRNKGNFPGRFSGRQFSNSRSEMNVSTLELGDSALYLCASSFRTDFTDEQFFGPGTRLTVL.

In this sample, this clone turned up once. Other nucleotide sequences in the sample specify the same CDR3. J is TRBJ1-1 and V is TRBV10-3, with D perhaps TRBD1 (5 bases). The CDR3 has 17 residues. The germline V and J ends were trimmed by 0 bases and 0 bases, with 14 bases remaining between them. Per the germline V gene, CDR1 is ENHRY and CDR2 is SYGVKD. The CDR3 loop is CAISESSLETVNTEAFF. CDR3 bases: TGTGCCATCAGTGAGTCGAGTTTGGAGACAGTGAACACTGAAGCTTTCTTT.